These T cell receptor beta chains were read from a single sample in a study of cytotoxic CD8 clonotypes in ibrutinib-treated CLL. Data came from immunoSEQ multiplex PCR; TCRdb stores just in-frame clones and leaves some out. The data show around 15,000 clones, with about 86% seen just once and 15% to 20% held by the top ten. The material was PBMCs, obtained before ibrutinib treatment. Every receptor here comes from a human donor with chronic lymphocytic leukemia. The CDR3 runs from the conserved cysteine through the conserved F or W. Each record gives: J gene, D gene, V gene, clone size, CDR3 protein, CDR3 DNA. D genes are given only for firm matches. Clone size is given for some rows only: seen once, a few or many times, or a class if the clone is expanded.

J: TRBJ2-7
D: .
V: TRBV18
size: .
CDR3: CASSHGYEQYF
DNA: TGTGCCAGCTCACACGGCTACGAGCAGTACTTC

J: TRBJ2-7
D: .
V: TRBV11-3
size: .
CDR3: CASSPRGSYEQYF
DNA: TGTGCCAGCAGCCCGAGGGGCTCCTACGAGCAGTACTTC

J: TRBJ2-5
D: .
V: TRBV27
size: .
CDR3: CASSPGGGRGETQYF
DNA: TGTGCCAGCAGTCCAGGGGGGGGAAGGGGAGAGACCCAGTACTTC

J: TRBJ2-3
D: TRBD1
V: TRBV11-2
size: .
CDR3: CASSLGQGATDTQYF
DNA: TGTGCCAGCAGCTTGGGACAGGGGGCAACAGATACGCAGTATTTT

J: TRBJ2-7
D: .
V: TRBV18
size: few
CDR3: CASSPLQGYEQYF
DNA: TGTGCCAGCTCACCACTTCAGGGCTACGAGCAGTACTTC

J: TRBJ2-7
D: TRBD2
V: TRBV7-2
size: .
CDR3: CASSLRGRTSGDYEQYF
DNA: TGTGCCAGCAGCTTAAGGGGTCGGACTAGCGGGGACTACGAGCAGTACTTC

J: TRBJ1-4
D: .
V: TRBV20-1
size: .
CDR3: CQTETNEKLFF
DNA: TGCCAGACAGAGACTAATGAAAAACTGTTTTTT

J: TRBJ2-1
D: .
V: TRBV6-5
size: .
CDR3: CASTFLSGEQFF
DNA: TGTGCCAGCACCTTCCTCTCGGGTGAGCAGTTCTTC

J: TRBJ2-2
D: .
V: TRBV5-4
size: few
CDR3: CASSLGGLASAELFF
DNA: TGTGCCAGCAGCTTGGGGGGCCTAGCGTCCGCCGAGCTGTTTTTT

J: TRBJ1-4
D: .
V: TRBV7-9
size: .
CDR3: CASSPLGGVEKLFF
DNA: TGTGCCAGCAGCCCCCTGGGTGGGGTTGAAAAACTGTTTTTT

J: TRBJ1-5
D: .
V: TRBV28
size: .
CDR3: CASSPSRGNQPQHF
DNA: TGTGCCAGCAGTCCCTCTCGGGGCAATCAGCCCCAGCATTTT